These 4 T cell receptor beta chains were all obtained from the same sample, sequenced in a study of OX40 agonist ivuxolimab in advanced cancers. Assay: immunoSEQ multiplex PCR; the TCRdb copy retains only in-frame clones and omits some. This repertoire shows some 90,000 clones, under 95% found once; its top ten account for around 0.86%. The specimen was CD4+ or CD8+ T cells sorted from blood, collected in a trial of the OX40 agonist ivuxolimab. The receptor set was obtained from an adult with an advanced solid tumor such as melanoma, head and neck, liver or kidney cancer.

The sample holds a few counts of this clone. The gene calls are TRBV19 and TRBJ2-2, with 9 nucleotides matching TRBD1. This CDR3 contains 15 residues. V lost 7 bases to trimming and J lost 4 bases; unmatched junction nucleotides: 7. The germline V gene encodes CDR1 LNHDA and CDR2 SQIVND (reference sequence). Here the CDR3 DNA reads TGTGCCAGTACCCAGACAGGGGGTATCACCGGGGAGCTGTTTTTT. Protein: CASTQTGGITGELFF.

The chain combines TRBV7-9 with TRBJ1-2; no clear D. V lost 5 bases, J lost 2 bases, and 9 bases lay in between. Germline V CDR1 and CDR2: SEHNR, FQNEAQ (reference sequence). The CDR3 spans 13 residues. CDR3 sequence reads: CASSPTSNYGYTF. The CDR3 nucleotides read TGTGCCAGCAGCCCGACATCCAACTATGGCTACACCTTC.

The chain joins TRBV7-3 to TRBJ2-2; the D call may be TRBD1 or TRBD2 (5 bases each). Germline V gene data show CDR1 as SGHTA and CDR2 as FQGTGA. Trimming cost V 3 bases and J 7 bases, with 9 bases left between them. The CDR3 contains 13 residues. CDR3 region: CASSLRGVGELFF. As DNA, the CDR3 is TGTGCCAGCAGCTTGAGGGGAGTCGGGGAGCTGTTTTTT.

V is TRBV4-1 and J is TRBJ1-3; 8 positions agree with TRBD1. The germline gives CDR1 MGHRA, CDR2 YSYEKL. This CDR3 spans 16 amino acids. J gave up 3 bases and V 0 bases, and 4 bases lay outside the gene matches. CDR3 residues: CASSQDQGAGGNTIYF. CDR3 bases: TGCGCCAGCAGCCAAGATCAGGGGGCTGGTGGAAACACCATATATTTT.